This T cell receptor beta chain was identified during a study of T-cell reconstitution after alpha-beta-depleted transplantation in children (dated by TCRdb to 2016 to 2017). Regarding the study in general: Using TCR repertoire profiling, the study quantitatively followed how T-cell immune reconstitution unfolded in children after TCRalphabeta/CD19-depleted allogeneic hematopoietic cell transplantation.

On this clonotype: Its antigen is unknown. No base quality values were provided; no much bigger clone lies one nucleotide off.

Inclusive of the bounding cysteine and phenylalanine, the CDR3 is 16 residues long. Left in the record is the CDR3 DNA by itself, 48 bases read in frame from the first base. The germline V gene sets CDR1 to SGHDT and CDR2 to YYEEEE. The junction carries 11 bases between V and J, which are trimmed by 4 bases and 0 bases respectively. What this sample's treatment or condition label stands for: allogeneic hematopoietic cell transplantation with graft depleted of TCRalphabeta T cells and CD19 B cells. The children who served as transplant recipients had been given grafts of TCRalphabeta/CD19-depleted allogeneic hematopoietic cells. Study-wide findings and limitations: In some patients, the high TCRbeta diversity seen at day 60 was put down to recipient T cells and intrathymic progenitors that had survived conditioning. About two months after transplant, the apparently early recovery of alphabetaT-cell counts reportedly depended on just several hundred clones that had expanded rapidly and came from non-depleted graft cells. Hyperexpanded clone frequencies declined over subsequent months; after one year, T-cell counts and TCRbeta diversity were mostly attributed to newly produced T cells.

Library creation used PCR. These reads were obtained on an Illumina HiSeq 2500. TCR library preparation used molecular barcoding, with unique molecular identifiers applied to normalize quantification of the TCRbeta repertoire. Using fastp at Q25 and MiXCR, TCRdb reprocessed the public reads and kept productive beta chains. One record per CDR3 amino acid sequence lists the most common genes and DNA. In all, the sample holds about 110,000 distinct CDR3 sequences, and 10% of those were seen once. The ten largest account for 30% to 35% of the sample. The sample consisted of PBMCs, taken before TCRalphabeta/CD19-depleted stem cell transplant. The clonotype originates from a boy aged 2 to 10 with acute lymphoblastic leukemia, due to receive a stem cell transplant. The chain is made from TRBV5-6 and TRBJ2-6, and the D gene may be TRBD2, 5 bases matching. The DNA reads TGTGCCAGCAGCCCTGAAGGGAGCTCTGGGGCCAACGTCCTGACTTTC. It encodes CASSPEGSSGANVLTF.